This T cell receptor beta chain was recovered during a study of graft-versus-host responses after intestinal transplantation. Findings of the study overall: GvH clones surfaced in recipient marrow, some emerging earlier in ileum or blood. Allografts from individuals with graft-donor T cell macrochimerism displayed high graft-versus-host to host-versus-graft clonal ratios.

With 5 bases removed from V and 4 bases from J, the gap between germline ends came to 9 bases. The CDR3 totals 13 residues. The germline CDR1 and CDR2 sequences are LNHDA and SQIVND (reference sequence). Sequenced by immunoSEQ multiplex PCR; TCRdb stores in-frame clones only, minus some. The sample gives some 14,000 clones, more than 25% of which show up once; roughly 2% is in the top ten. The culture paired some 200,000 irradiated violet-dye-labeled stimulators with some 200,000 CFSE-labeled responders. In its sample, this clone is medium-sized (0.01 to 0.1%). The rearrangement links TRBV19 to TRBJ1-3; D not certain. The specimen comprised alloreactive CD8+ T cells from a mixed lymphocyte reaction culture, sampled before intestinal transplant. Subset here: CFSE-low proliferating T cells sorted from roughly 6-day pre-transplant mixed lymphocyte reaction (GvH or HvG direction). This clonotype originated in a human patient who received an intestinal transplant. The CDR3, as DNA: TGTGCCAGTAGTCCTACCCCCGGAAACACCATATATTTT. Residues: CASSPTPGNTIYF.